This entry features one TCR beta chain sequence. Its target antigen remains unknown. No clone much larger than this one lies a single base away; base qualities are absent. The data were obtained in a study of technical replicates of blood from a handful of donors (TCRdb year 2017). Library prep was done by the immunoSEQ multiplex PCR assay. TCRdb stores this immuneACCESS table with in-frame sequences only. Part of the clones is absent; in the studies checked, under half of the shortfall reflects unresolved V genes, and no reason is known for the rest. The sample has some 98,000 clones on record, approximately 94% of them singletons. The ten largest clonotypes hold approximately 0.21% of the sample. For this chain, trimming is 2 bases at the V end and 8 bases at the J end, and the number of junction bases without a gene match is 11. From a lookup of the germline V gene, CDR1 and CDR2 are LGHNA and YNFKEQ. From the cysteine up to the phenylalanine, the CDR3 has a length of 17 residues. Of all the DNA, just the CDR3 is kept, 51 bases in frame from base 1.

The TCR originated in a human donor in good health. The sample was T cells isolated from PBMCs. This chain joins TRBV4-2 to TRBJ2-1, with 11 middle bases fitting TRBD2. The CDR3 amino acid sequence is: CASSQFSGRDGSDEQFF. The base sequence is TGTGCCAGCAGCCAATTTAGCGGGAGGGATGGGTCAGATGAGCAGTTCTTC.